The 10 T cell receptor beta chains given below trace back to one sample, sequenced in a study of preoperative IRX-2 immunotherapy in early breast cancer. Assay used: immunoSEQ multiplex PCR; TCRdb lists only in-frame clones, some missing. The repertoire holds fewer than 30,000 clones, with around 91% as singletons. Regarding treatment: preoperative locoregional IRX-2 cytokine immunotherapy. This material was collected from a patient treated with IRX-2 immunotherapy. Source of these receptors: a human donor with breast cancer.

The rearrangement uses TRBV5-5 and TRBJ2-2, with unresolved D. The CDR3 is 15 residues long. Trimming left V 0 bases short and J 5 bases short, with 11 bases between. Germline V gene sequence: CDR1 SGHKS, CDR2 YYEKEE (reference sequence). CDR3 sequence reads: CASSLVDMRTGELFF. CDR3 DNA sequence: TGTGCCAGCAGCTTGGTCGACATGCGGACCGGGGAGCTGTTTTTT.

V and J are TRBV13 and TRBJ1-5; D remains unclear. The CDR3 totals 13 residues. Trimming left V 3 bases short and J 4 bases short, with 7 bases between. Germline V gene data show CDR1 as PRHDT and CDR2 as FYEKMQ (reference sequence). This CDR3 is CASSLQPNQPQHF. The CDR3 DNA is TGTGCCAGCAGCTTGCAGCCGAATCAGCCCCAGCATTTT.

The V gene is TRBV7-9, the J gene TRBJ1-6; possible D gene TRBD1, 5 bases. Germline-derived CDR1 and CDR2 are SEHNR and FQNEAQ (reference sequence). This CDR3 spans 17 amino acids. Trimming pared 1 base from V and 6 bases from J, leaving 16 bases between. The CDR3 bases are TGTGCCAGCAGCTTAGGTGGGGCGATGGCCCTTAATTCACCCCTCCACTTT. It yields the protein CASSLGGAMALNSPLHF.

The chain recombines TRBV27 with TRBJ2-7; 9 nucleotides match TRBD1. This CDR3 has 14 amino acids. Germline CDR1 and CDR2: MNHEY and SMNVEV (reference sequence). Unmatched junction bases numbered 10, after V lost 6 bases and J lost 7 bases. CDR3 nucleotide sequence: TGTGCCAGCAGCCGGACAGGGGTAAAGGAGGAGCAGTACTTC. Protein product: CASSRTGVKEEQYF.

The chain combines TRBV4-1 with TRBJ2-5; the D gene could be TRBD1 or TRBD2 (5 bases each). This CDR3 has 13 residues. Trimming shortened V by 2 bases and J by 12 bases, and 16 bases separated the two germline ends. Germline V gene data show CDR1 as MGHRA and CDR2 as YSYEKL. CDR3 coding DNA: TGCGCCAGCAGCCAATCCCTCCCGGGACGAAAGTACTTC. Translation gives CASSQSLPGRKYF.

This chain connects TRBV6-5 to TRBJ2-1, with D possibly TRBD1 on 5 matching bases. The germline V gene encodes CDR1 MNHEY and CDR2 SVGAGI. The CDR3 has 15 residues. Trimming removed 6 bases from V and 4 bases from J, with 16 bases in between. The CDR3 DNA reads TGTGCCAGCAGCCCAGGGATAGCTAGTTACAATGAGCAGTTCTTC. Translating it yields CASSPGIASYNEQFF.

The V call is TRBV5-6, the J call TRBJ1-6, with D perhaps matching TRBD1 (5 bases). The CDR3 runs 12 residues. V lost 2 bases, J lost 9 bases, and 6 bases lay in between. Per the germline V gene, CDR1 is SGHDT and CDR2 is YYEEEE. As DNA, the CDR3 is TGTGCCAGCAGCTTCAGGGCTTCACCCCTCCACTTT. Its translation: CASSFRASPLHF.

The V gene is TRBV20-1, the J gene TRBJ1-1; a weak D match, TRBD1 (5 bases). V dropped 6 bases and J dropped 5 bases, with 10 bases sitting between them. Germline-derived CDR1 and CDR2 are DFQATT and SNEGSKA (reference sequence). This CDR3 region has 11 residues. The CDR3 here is CSASGRTEAFF. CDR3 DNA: TGCAGTGCCTCGGGACGGACTGAAGCTTTCTTT.

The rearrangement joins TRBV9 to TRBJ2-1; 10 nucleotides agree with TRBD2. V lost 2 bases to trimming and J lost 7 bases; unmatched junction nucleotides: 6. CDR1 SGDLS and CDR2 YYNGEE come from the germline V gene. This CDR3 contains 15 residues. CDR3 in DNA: TGTGCCAGCAGCGTCCTAGCGGGAGAAATAAATGAGCAGTTCTTC. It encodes CASSVLAGEINEQFF.

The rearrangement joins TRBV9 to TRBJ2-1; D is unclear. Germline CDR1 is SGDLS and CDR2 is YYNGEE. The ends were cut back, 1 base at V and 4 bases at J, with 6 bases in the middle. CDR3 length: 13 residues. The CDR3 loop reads CASSVTPYNEQFF. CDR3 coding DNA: TGTGCCAGCAGCGTAACCCCGTACAATGAGCAGTTCTTC.